The clone carrying this T cell receptor beta chain came up a few times. What it binds is unknown. Through a sample-barcoded 5' primer and a J-beta primer mix, a second PCR was run for roughly 7 to 11 cycles. TCRdb ran MiXCR on the 5' RACE reads and lists one entry per CDR3 protein. Of 500,000 to 650,000 distinct CDR3 sequences detected, about 25% appear once; the ten largest clones hold 3.6%. This sample is part of a study of blood T cells in healthy people across ages. General study points: As age increased, TCR beta diversity per million T cells fell in a roughly linear fashion. A conclusive naive versus antigen-experienced comparison was prevented by the unsorted PBMCs.

Donor samples were obtained from healthy Caucasian individuals from Russia, aged about 6 to 100. The CDR3 extends over 15 amino acids. Trimming took 7 bases from V and 2 from J, leaving 16 bases between them. CDR1 is WSHSY and CDR2 is SAAADI in the germline V gene. In addition, the sample was reused for a study of T cells of mothers and their children.

This TCR derives from a boy younger than 10 in good health. Material for sequencing was blood. The chain carries TRBV10-2 and TRBJ2-3; tentatively, D is TRBD2 (6 bases). This CDR3 is CASTAGLGTTDTQYF. The CDR3 DNA reads TGCGCCAGCACCGCGGGACTCGGTACCACAGATACGCAGTATTTT.